Sequencing of this T cell receptor beta chain was carried out in a study of blood T cell repertoires in COVID-19. Produced via immunoSEQ multiplex PCR; TCRdb's table is partial and in-frame only. The sample holds around 200,000 clones, approximately 90% seen once. The CDR3 sequence is 14 residues long. Germline V gene sequence: CDR1 MNHEY, CDR2 SMNVEV (reference sequence). With 4 bases clipped from V and 6 bases from J, the junction kept 4 bases outside the gene matches. The chain has TRBV27 and TRBJ1-4, with 8 bases lining up with TRBD1. Input material: peripheral blood. The sequence derives from a man older than 75 with acute or convalescent COVID-19. CDR3 sequence reads: CASSSGRGHEKLFF. CDR3 nucleotide sequence: TGTGCCAGCAGTTCGGGCAGGGGGCATGAAAAACTGTTTTTT.